The 10 T cell receptor beta chains below all came from one sample that was sequenced in a study of T cells in localized non-small cell lung cancer. Assay: immunoSEQ multiplex PCR; the TCRdb copy retains only in-frame clones and omits some. Of about 28,000 clones in the sample, over 85% were seen once. The material was peripheral blood, obtained before any cancer treatment. These receptors all come from a woman aged 18-50 years with stage I lung adenocarcinoma.

The rearrangement links TRBV2 to TRBJ2-5; TRBD1 matches at 7 bases. Germline V gives CDR1 SNHLY, CDR2 FYNNEI. The junction had 8 bases not matched to a gene; V was cut back by 6 bases and J by 1 base. The CDR3 contains 15 residues. CDR3 sequence (DNA): TGTGCCAGCAGGCCCGGACAGGCACGCCAAGAGACCCAGTACTTC. This gives the protein CASRPGQARQETQYF. The whole variable domain, filled in from reference TRBV2 and TRBJ2-5, reads EPEVTQTPSHQVTQMGQEVILRCVPISNHLYFYWYRQILGQKVEFLVSFYNNEISEKSEIFDDQFSVERPDGSNFTLKIRSTKLEDSAMYFCASRPGQARQETQYFGPGTRLLVL.

J is TRBJ2-7 and V is TRBV25-1; no firm D call. CDR1 and CDR2 (germline): MGHDK, SYGVNS. Trimming pared 2 bases from V and 3 bases from J, leaving 11 bases between. The CDR3 sequence is 14 residues long. CDR3 amino acids: CASSEANGRYEQYF. CDR3 nucleotides: TGTGCCAGCAGTGAAGCAAACGGACGCTACGAGCAGTACTTC.

This clone was found a few times. The chain recombines TRBV21-1 with TRBJ2-1; TRBD2, the D gene given by the table, was not confirmed from the DNA. TRBV21-1 is labeled a pseudogene. CDR3 size: 14 residues. CDR3 loop: CASNYLASYNEQFF. Written as DNA, the CDR3 is TGTGCCAGCAATTATCTAGCCTCTTACAATGAGCAGTTCTTC.

V gene TRBV5-4 combines with J gene TRBJ2-6; D uncertain. CDR3 size: 14 residues. V was clipped by 3 bases and J by 0 bases, with 4 bases between them. CDR1 is SGHNT, CDR2 YYREEE, per germline (reference sequence). CDR3 region: CASSSISGANVLTF. CDR3 bases: TGTGCCAGCAGCTCCATCTCTGGGGCCAACGTCCTGACTTTC.

The J gene is TRBJ2-7, the V gene TRBV27; the D is unclear. V shed 8 bases and J shed 7 bases, with 15 bases lying between them. This CDR3 is built from 12 residues. The germline gives CDR1 MNHEY, CDR2 SMNVEV (reference sequence). CDR3 in amino acids: CASYKSKKEQYF. The CDR3 DNA follows: TGTGCCAGCTATAAATCAAAGAAGGAGCAGTACTTC.

This clone was recorded only once. The chain recombines TRBV18 with TRBJ2-3; D not resolved. The CDR3 runs 15 residues. V was cut by 4 bases and J by 0 bases, with 11 bases left in between. Looked up from germline, CDR1 is KGHSH and CDR2 is LQKENI. CDR3 amino acids: CASSQGSSSTDTQYF. The DNA of the CDR3 is TGTGCCAGCTCACAGGGATCCTCTAGCACAGATACGCAGTATTTT.

V gene TRBV9 combines with J gene TRBJ1-4; D is uncertain. Deletions cut 0 bases from V and 4 bases from J, with 1 base between. Germline V gene lookup returns CDR1 SGDLS and CDR2 YYNGEE. The CDR3 covers 12 residues. The CDR3 here is CASSVVNEKLFF. CDR3 nucleotides: TGTGCCAGCAGCGTAGTTAATGAAAAACTGTTTTTT.

This sequence joins TRBV2 and TRBJ2-7, with D tentatively TRBD2 (6 bases). Trimming removed 7 bases at V and 0 bases at J, with 19 bases between. CDR3 length equals 16 residues. The germline gives CDR1 SNHLY, CDR2 FYNNEI. CDR3 sequence reads: CASNFKGLASSYEQYF. CDR3 coding DNA: TGTGCCAGCAACTTTAAGGGACTTGCGAGCTCCTACGAGCAGTACTTC.

The DNA of the CDR3 is TGTGCCAGTGGCCCCCGAACAACTAATGAAAAACTGTTTTTT. Its protein is CASGPRTTNEKLFF. V usage is TRBV27 and J usage is TRBJ1-4; no reliable D call. The germline gives CDR1 MNHEY, CDR2 SMNVEV (reference sequence). The CDR3 sequence is 14 residues long. V was cut by 9 bases and J by 0 bases, with 11 bases left in between.

This rearrangement joins TRBV27 to TRBJ2-7, with TRBD1 as a possible D gene (6 bases). Trimming took 6 bases from V and 4 from J, leaving 19 bases between them. Germline assignment: CDR1 MNHEY and CDR2 SMNVEV (reference sequence). This CDR3 contains 15 residues. DNA of the CDR3: TGTGCCAGCAGCCTCGGGGCAGGGGTTCGGTACGAGCAGTACTTC. This translates into CASSLGAGVRYEQYF.